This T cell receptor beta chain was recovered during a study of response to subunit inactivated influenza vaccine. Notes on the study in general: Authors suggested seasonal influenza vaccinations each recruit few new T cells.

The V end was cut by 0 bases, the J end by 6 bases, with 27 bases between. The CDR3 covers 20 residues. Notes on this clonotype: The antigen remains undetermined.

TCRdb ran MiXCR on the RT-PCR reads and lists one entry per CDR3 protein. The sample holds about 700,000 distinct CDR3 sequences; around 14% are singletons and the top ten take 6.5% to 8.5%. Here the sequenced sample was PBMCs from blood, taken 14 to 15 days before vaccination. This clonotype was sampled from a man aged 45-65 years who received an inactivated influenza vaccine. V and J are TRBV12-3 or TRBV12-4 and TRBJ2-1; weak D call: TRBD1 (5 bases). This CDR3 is CASSLAGHTNRAKFSNEQFF. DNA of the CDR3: TGTGCCAGCAGTTTAGCTGGACACACGAACCGAGCCAAATTTTCCAATGAGCAGTTCTTC.